Below are 25 T cell receptor beta chains sequenced from a single sample in a study of low-dose radiotherapy and immunotherapy resistance in tumors. TRAV and TRBV primers primed cDNA for both TCRalpha and TCRbeta. Both a constant-region primer and a V-primer adapter served to amplify TCRs across 15 to 25 PCR cycles. TCRdb passed the reads through MiXCR, listing each CDR3 protein once. The data contain 35,000 to 50,000 distinct CDR3 sequences, roughly 28% of them seen just once; the ten biggest clones take up about 3.7%. Sample time point: before trial treatment. This sample comprised PBMCs, obtained before treatment. The receptors originated from a male donor with gallbladder cancer.

This clonotype was seen many times. The J gene is TRBJ2-1, the V gene TRBV18; D tentatively reads TRBD1 or TRBD2 (5 bases each). The germline V gene has CDR1 KGHSH and CDR2 LQKENI. Between the trimmed V and J ends, which lost 5 bases and 9 bases, there was a span of 14 bases. CDR3 length: 13 residues. The CDR3 region is CASSSSRDVEQFF. The CDR3 region has the DNA TGTGCCAGCTCATCCTCTAGGGACGTTGAGCAGTTCTTC.

With respect to this clonotype: A single base is all that separates this from a far larger clone, so a read error is likely. The chain links TRBV3-2 to TRBJ2-3; TRBD1 reflects the table's D call only, with no check against the DNA. TRBV3-2 is a pseudogene segment. This CDR3 spans 16 amino acids. The DNA of the CDR3 is TGTGCCGGCAGCCAAGAGGTGGGGGCAACCACAGATACGCAGTATTTT. Amino acids: CAGSQEVGATTDTQYF.

This clonotype has ten or more counts. This chain links TRBV6-2 or TRBV6-3 with TRBJ1-2; TRBD1 matches at 7 bases. V dropped 6 bases and J dropped 6; count of bases not matched to a gene: 7. The CDR3 is made up of 13 amino acids. Germline assignment: CDR1 MNHEY and CDR2 SVGEGT. The CDR3 sequence: CASRNTGVDGYTF. Here the CDR3 DNA reads TGTGCCAGCAGGAATACAGGGGTCGATGGCTACACCTTC.

This clonotype has more than one count but fewer than ten. A far larger clone differs by one base, so this is likely a read error. The CDR3 DNA reads as TGTGCCAGCAGTGAAGGGCAGTACGAGCAGTTCTTC. Translation: CASSEGQYEQFF. The chain employs TRBV2 and TRBJ2-1; D remains ambiguous. The CDR3 is 12 amino acids. V was pared by 1 base and J by 10 bases, with 8 bases between. Germline CDR1 and CDR2: SNHLY and FYNNEI. Together with reference TRBV2 and TRBJ2-1, the CDR3 gives the full variable domain: EPEVTQTPSHQVTQMGQEVILRCVPISNHLYFYWYRQILGQKVEFLVSFYNNEISEKSEIFDDQFSVERPDGSNFTLKIRSTKLEDSAMYFCASSEGQYEQFFGPGTRLTVL.

A single count supports this clonotype. The chain is built from TRBV18 and TRBJ2-3, with 13 nucleotides matching TRBD2. The CDR3 has 16 residues. V gave up 6 bases and J gave up 2 bases; unmatched junction bases: 5. Germline loops: CDR1 KGHSH, CDR2 LQKENI. The CDR3 loop reads CASSATSGRATDTQYF. The CDR3 DNA is TGTGCCAGCTCTGCTACTAGCGGGAGGGCCACAGATACGCAGTATTTT.

J is TRBJ1-1 and V is TRBV28; D not certain. V dropped 7 bases and J dropped 6 bases, with 15 bases sitting between them. The V gene's germline CDR1 is MDHEN and CDR2 SYDVKM. The CDR3 sequence is 13 residues long. CDR3 region: CASTEEGPSEAFF. The DNA of the CDR3 is TGTGCCAGCACCGAAGAGGGCCCCTCTGAAGCTTTCTTT.

V gene TRBV6-2 or TRBV6-3 combines with J gene TRBJ1-5, with TRBD1 as a possible D gene (5 bases). The CDR3 contains 14 residues. The V end was cut by 5 bases, the J end by 4 bases, with 12 bases between. Germline CDR1 and CDR2: MNHEY and SVGEGT. CDR3 residues: CASSESGLNQPQHF. The CDR3 nucleotides read TGTGCCAGCAGTGAATCAGGGTTAAATCAGCCCCAGCATTTT.

In regard to this clonotype: A far larger clone is one base from this, pointing to a likely read error. CDR3 nucleotides: TGCAGTGGTCGGACAGGGGGCAACTACGAGCAGTTCTTC. As protein: CSGRTGGNYEQFF. This sequence joins TRBV20-1 and TRBJ2-1; TRBD1 aligns across 11 bases. V dropped 7 bases and J dropped 10; count of bases not matched to a gene: 9. The CDR3 has 13 amino acids. From germline, CDR1 is DFQATT and CDR2 SNEGSKA (reference sequence).

This clonotype was found many times. The chain uses TRBV11-1 and TRBJ2-3; a possible D gene is TRBD1 (6 bases). The CDR3 has 13 residues. CDR1 and CDR2 from the germline V gene are SGHAT and FQDESV (reference sequence). Trimming removed 0 bases from V and 5 bases from J, with 6 bases in between. The CDR3 reads CASSLAGGDTQYF. For the CDR3, the DNA is TGTGCCAGCAGCTTAGCAGGGGGAGATACGCAGTATTTT.

This clonotype was counted ten times or more. The DNA for the CDR3 is TGTGCCAGCAGCTCGACAGGGGGAGAAGAGCAGTACTTC. This codes for CASSSTGGEEQYF. This chain joins TRBV6-8 and TRBJ2-7; TRBD1 agrees at 9 bases. V was clipped by 6 bases and J by 7 bases; unmatched bases: 7. Germline CDR1 is MNHGY and CDR2 is SAAAGT. This CDR3 has 13 residues.

This clonotype was seen more than once but under ten times. The V gene is TRBV14, the J gene TRBJ2-3; no clear D gene. Deletions cut 4 bases from V and 9 bases from J, with 8 bases between. Germline V lookup: CDR1 SGHDN, CDR2 FVKESK. This CDR3 has 11 residues. The CDR3 region is CASSLLATQYF. CDR3 nucleotides: TGTGCCAGCAGCCTGTTGGCCACGCAGTATTTT.

This clonotype occurred many times. The chain carries TRBV12-3 or TRBV12-4 and TRBJ1-4, with D unresolved. The CDR3 loop spans 14 amino acids. V was shortened by 2 bases and J by 2 bases, with 6 bases between the two germline ends. The CDR3: CASSLLATNEKLFF. The CDR3 DNA follows: TGTGCCAGCAGTTTATTAGCGACTAATGAAAAACTGTTTTTT.

The V and J genes are TRBV18 and TRBJ1-2; D uncertain. The CDR3 is 14 amino acids. Germline lookup yields CDR1 KGHSH and CDR2 LQKENI. V dropped 2 bases and J dropped 4 bases, with 11 bases sitting between them. CDR3 region: CASSPERGGYGYTF. The CDR3 nucleotides are TGTGCCAGCTCACCAGAACGGGGAGGCTATGGCTACACCTTC.

Only one count was recorded for this clonotype. This chain connects TRBV6-5 to TRBJ2-5; 12 nucleotides line up with TRBD2. J gave up 4 bases and V 6 bases, and 6 bases lay outside the gene matches. The CDR3 has 15 amino acids. Germline CDR1 is MNHEY and CDR2 is SVGAGI. The CDR3 region has the DNA TGTGCCAGCAGACTAGCGGGAGGAAGAGGAGAGACCCAGTACTTC. Translation: CASRLAGGRGETQYF.

This clonotype has only one observation. The rearrangement links TRBV12-3 or TRBV12-4 to TRBJ2-5; maybe TRBD2 (5 bases). The CDR3 spans 14 residues. Trimming shortened V by 3 bases and J by 4 bases, and 12 bases separated the two germline ends. The CDR3 region has the DNA TGTGCCAGCAGTTTCGGGGAGTCTCGAGAGACCCAGTACTTC. Translated: CASSFGESRETQYF.

The rearrangement links TRBV3-1 to TRBJ1-4, with D perhaps TRBD1 (5 bases). Looked up from germline, CDR1 is LGHDT and CDR2 is YNNKEL (reference sequence). This CDR3 region has 15 residues. V lost 1 base, J lost 8 bases, and 14 bases lay in between. CDR3: CASSQVGTPGEKLFF. The CDR3, as DNA: TGTGCCAGCAGCCAAGTTGGGACCCCTGGAGAAAAACTGTTTTTT.

This clonotype was found many times. This chain links TRBV4-1 with TRBJ2-7; TRBD1 agrees at 7 bases. Germline CDR1 reads MGHRA; CDR2 reads YSYEKL. This CDR3 is 15 amino acids long. The junction had 8 bases not matched to a gene; V was cut back by 1 base and J by 5 bases. The CDR3 is CASSQVETGPNEQYF. CDR3 bases: TGCGCCAGCAGCCAAGTCGAGACAGGGCCCAACGAGCAGTACTTC.

This clonotype has ten or more counts. This chain connects TRBV28 to TRBJ1-2, with D perhaps matching TRBD1 (6 bases). V was clipped by 8 bases and J by 1 base, with 17 bases between them. The CDR3 contains 15 residues. Germline assignment: CDR1 MDHEN and CDR2 SYDVKM. The CDR3 nucleotides are TGTGCCAGCCACGACGTAGGGGGTCATAACTATGGCTACACCTTC. Its protein is CASHDVGGHNYGYTF.

This clonotype was observed a few times. One end of the junction does not line up with germline, which may come from a read error. The chain uses TRBV5-1 and TRBJ2-1, with D possibly being TRBD1 or TRBD2 (5 bases each). CDR1 and CDR2 from the germline V gene are SGHRS and YFSETQ. The CDR3 has 16 amino acids. CDR3 sequence (DNA): TGCGCCAGCACCTTGGGGGTAATCGGCGAGTACAATGAGCAGTTCTTC. It encodes CASTLGVIGEYNEQFF.

Many counts were recorded for this clonotype. The V call is TRBV7-9, the J call TRBJ2-7; D assignment may be TRBD1 or TRBD2 (5 bases each). The CDR3 has 15 residues. Germline CDR1 reads SEHNR; CDR2 reads FQNEAQ (reference sequence). Between the trimmed V and J ends, which lost 2 bases and 5 bases, there was a span of 16 bases. CDR3 in DNA: TGTGCCAGCAGCTTAAGTTCGGGACCCATGGACGAGCAGTACTTC. Translated, it gives CASSLSSGPMDEQYF.

This clonotype is medium-sized. The chain links TRBV28 to TRBJ2-3; D ambiguous. The germline V gene has CDR1 MDHEN and CDR2 SYDVKM. The CDR3 is 12 amino acids. With 10 bases removed from V and 0 bases from J, the gap between germline ends came to 8 bases. CDR3 region: CATHPSTDTQYF. In DNA form, the CDR3 reads TGTGCCACCCACCCGAGCACAGATACGCAGTATTTT.

The rearrangement links TRBV24-1 to TRBJ2-3, with D perhaps given as TRBD1 or TRBD2 (5 bases each). V shed 5 bases and J shed 1 base, with 6 bases lying between them. The CDR3 is 13 amino acids. Germline CDR1 and CDR2: KGHDR and SFDVKD. CDR3 region: CATSVGGTDTQYF. In DNA, the CDR3 is TGTGCCACCAGTGTGGGGGGCACAGATACGCAGTATTTT.

The gene calls are TRBV2 and TRBJ2-5, with D possibly called TRBD1 or TRBD2 (5 bases each). Trimming stripped 5 bases from V and 6 bases from J, with 19 bases between. Germline CDR1 is SNHLY and CDR2 is FYNNEI. This CDR3 is 15 amino acids long. The CDR3 protein is CASSNTGTTDQTQYF. As DNA, the CDR3 is TGTGCCAGCAGTAACACCGGGACCACAGATCAGACCCAGTACTTC. The whole variable domain, filled in from reference TRBV2 and TRBJ2-5, reads EPEVTQTPSHQVTQMGQEVILRCVPISNHLYFYWYRQILGQKVEFLVSFYNNEISEKSEIFDDQFSVERPDGSNFTLKIRSTKLEDSAMYFCASSNTGTTDQTQYFGPGTRLLVL.

This clonotype has at least ten counts. The CDR3 DNA sequence: TGCGCCAGCAGTGACGTTGCGGGAGTTCGGCAGTACTTC. It specifies CASSDVAGVRQYF. The V gene is TRBV10-1, the J gene TRBJ2-7; 7 bases match TRBD2. The CDR3 consists of 13 residues. Germline trimming cut 3 bases from V and 9 bases from J; bases unmatched to any gene: 8. Germline V gene sequence: CDR1 WNHNN, CDR2 SYGVQD (reference sequence).

This clonotype was counted only a few times. V gene TRBV6-1 combines with J gene TRBJ2-7; D possibly corresponds to TRBD1 (6 bases). The germline V and J ends were trimmed by 6 bases and 5 bases, with 20 bases remaining between them. In germline, CDR1 is MNHNS, CDR2 SASEGT. The CDR3 runs 15 residues. The CDR3: CASSSGPRPGDEQYF. The CDR3 DNA sequence: TGTGCCAGCAGCAGCGGTCCTCGGCCAGGGGACGAGCAGTACTTC.